A selection of T cell receptor beta chains follows, all from one sample in a study of blood T cell repertoires in COVID-19. Profiling relied on immunoSEQ multiplex PCR, and the TCRdb table lists in-frame clones only, not all of them. The sample records tens of thousands of clones, 76% being singletons. The sample taken for sequencing was peripheral blood. The receptors here all came from a man aged 65 to 79 with acute or convalescent COVID-19. Each CDR3 is given with its conserved first and last residue. The D gene is left open where the match is weak. Clone size appears in some rows only: once, few, many, or a class for an expanded clone.

D gene	clone size	V gene	J gene	CDR3 protein	CDR3 DNA
TRBD2	-	TRBV27	TRBJ2-7	CASSRISSGPYEQYF	TGTGCCAGCAGTAGAATTTCTAGCGGTCCCTACGAGCAGTACTTC
TRBD1	-	TRBV5-1	TRBJ1-2	CASSLGGTGYYGYTF	TGCGCCAGCAGCTTGGGAGGGACAGGGTACTATGGCTACACCTTC
TRBD1	-	TRBV5-1	TRBJ1-1	CASSPGQRLNTEAFF	TGCGCCAGCAGCCCGGGACAGCGATTGAACACTGAAGCTTTCTTT
TRBD1	-	TRBV7-9	TRBJ1-1	CASSPIKGAGSEAFF	TGTGCCAGCAGCCCGATAAAGGGGGCCGGCTCTGAAGCTTTCTTT
-	-	TRBV29-1	TRBJ2-3	CSVVGGGGVTDTQYF	TGCAGCGTTGTAGGTGGGGGAGGTGTCACAGATACGCAGTATTTT
-	-	TRBV28	TRBJ1-5	CASTEAGGDGQPQHF	TGTGCCAGCACCGAGGCTGGAGGGGATGGTCAGCCCCAGCATTTT
TRBD1	-	TRBV7-9	TRBJ1-2	CASSFPGTGNGYTF	TGTGCCAGCAGCTTTCCCGGGACAGGGAATGGCTACACCTTC
TRBD1	-	TRBV5-6	TRBJ1-2	CASSLDRDYGYTF	TGTGCCAGCAGCCTCGACAGGGACTATGGCTACACCTTC
-	-	TRBV24-1	TRBJ2-2	CATSSPNTGELFF	TGTGCCACTTCGTCCCCGAACACCGGGGAGCTGTTTTTT
-	-	TRBV24-1	TRBJ1-5	CATSDKQGNQPQHF	TGTGCCACCAGTGATAAGCAGGGGAATCAGCCCCAGCATTTT
-	-	TRBV13	TRBJ2-1	CASSYGNEQFF	TGTGCCAGCAGCTACGGCAATGAGCAGTTCTTC
-	-	TRBV10-3	TRBJ1-2	CAISEQGGVGYTF	TGTGCCATCAGTGAACAAGGAGGAGTTGGCTACACCTTC
-	few	TRBV6-5	TRBJ1-1	CASTGPGGANTEAFF	TGTGCCAGCACCGGGCCCGGGGGAGCGAACACTGAAGCTTTCTTT
TRBD1	-	TRBV10-3	TRBJ2-3	CAISLTGGTDTQYF	TGTGCCATCAGTTTAACAGGGGGGACAGATACGCAGTATTTT